This entry is about one TCR beta chain. The V gene's germline CDR1 is MNHEY and CDR2 SMNVEV (reference sequence). V was pared by 0 bases and J by 5 bases, with 17 bases between. The CDR3 is 16 amino acids. Sequencing used immunoSEQ multiplex PCR; TCRdb keeps in-frame clones, though not all of them. The data hold some 88,000 clones, with roughly 83% observed a single time. The sample originates from a study of blood T cell repertoires in COVID-19. The V gene is TRBV27, the J gene TRBJ2-7; perhaps TRBD2 as D (5 bases). Sequences were obtained from peripheral blood. The source of this sequence is a human donor in a cohort sampled during active COVID-19. In DNA, the CDR3 is TGTGCCAGCAGTTTATCGAAAACTCGGGGTTTTCACGAGCAGTACTTC. Residues: CASSLSKTRGFHEQYF.